This record concerns one TCR beta chain sequence. The target antigen is unknown. The data are from a study of T cell responses to AZD1222 COVID-19 vaccine. Generated by immunoSEQ multiplex PCR, the TCRdb table keeps only in-frame clones and is missing some. Among 130,000 to 150,000 clones, about nine tenths were seen once, and the ten largest hold about 15%. Looked up from germline, CDR1 is MDHEN and CDR2 is SYDVKM. The CDR3 covers 15 residues. V was pared by 2 bases and J by 2 bases, with 11 bases between. Study-level results: Repertoire sampling was restricted to post-peak T cell response timepoints.

The TCR originated in an adult in good health. The chain links TRBV28 to TRBJ2-3; D may be TRBD2 (5 bases). The sequences come from peripheral blood, collected on day 0 of AZD1222 vaccination. Here the CDR3 reads CASSLERPHTDTQYF. CDR3 DNA sequence: TGTGCCAGCAGTTTAGAGCGGCCTCACACAGATACGCAGTATTTT.